The source of this TCR beta chain is a study of shared clonotypes between healthy human individuals. As for this clone: Other DNA sequences of this sample code for an identical CDR3.

Germline CDR1 LGHNA, CDR2 YSLEER. V lost 3 bases and J 2 bases, leaving 11 bases between the germline ends. CDR3 length: 15 amino acids. Each PCR replicate from the sorted subsets contained about 200 ng DNA, which is 30,000 or so T cell genomes. In the original workflow: Filtering differed because ImmunoSEQ produced junction-only sequences that carried no quality scores. TCRdb keeps only in-frame clones here, not all; method: immunoSEQ multiplex PCR. For V, J and clone size, that table is used; D and trimming come from the DNA. The table lists some 2,000,000 clones, 95% of them singletons. This clonotype was obtained from a man aged 18-30 years in good health. The gene calls are TRBV4-3 and TRBJ1-3, with unresolved D. The sample comprised naive CD4+ T cells sorted from blood. Subset in this sample: CD45RA+ positively selected. CDR3 amino acids: CASSQGSGAGNTIYF. DNA for the CDR3: TGCGCCAGCAGCCAGGGGTCTGGCGCTGGAAACACCATATATTTT.